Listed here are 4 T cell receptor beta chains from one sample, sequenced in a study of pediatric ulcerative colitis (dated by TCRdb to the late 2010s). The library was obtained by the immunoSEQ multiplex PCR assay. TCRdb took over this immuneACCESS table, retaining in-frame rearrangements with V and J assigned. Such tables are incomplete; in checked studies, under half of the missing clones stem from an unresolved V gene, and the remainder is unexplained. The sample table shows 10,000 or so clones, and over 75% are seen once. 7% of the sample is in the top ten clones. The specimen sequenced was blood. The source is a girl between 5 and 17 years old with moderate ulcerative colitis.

DNA for the CDR3: TGTGCCATCAGGTCTGGGGCTGCGTACGAGCAGTACTTC. As protein: CAIRSGAAYEQYF. The rearrangement links TRBV10-3 to TRBJ2-7, with TRBD1 as a possible D gene (5 bases). CDR3 length equals 13 residues. CDR1 ENHRY and CDR2 SYGVKD come from the germline V gene. The V and J ends lost 6 bases and 4 bases respectively, with 13 bases between them.

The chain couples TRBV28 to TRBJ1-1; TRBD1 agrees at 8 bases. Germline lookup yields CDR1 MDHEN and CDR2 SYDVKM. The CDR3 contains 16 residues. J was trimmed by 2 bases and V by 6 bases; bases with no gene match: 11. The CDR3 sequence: CASRPGQDLQNTEAFF. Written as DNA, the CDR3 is TGTGCCAGCAGACCGGGACAGGACCTCCAAAACACTGAAGCTTTCTTT. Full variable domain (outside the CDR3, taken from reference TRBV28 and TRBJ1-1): DVKVTQSSRYLVKRTGEKVFLECVQDMDHENMFWYRQDPGLGLRLIYFSYDVKMKEKGDIPEGYSVSREKKERFSLILESASTNQTSMYLCASRPGQDLQNTEAFFGQGTRLTVV.

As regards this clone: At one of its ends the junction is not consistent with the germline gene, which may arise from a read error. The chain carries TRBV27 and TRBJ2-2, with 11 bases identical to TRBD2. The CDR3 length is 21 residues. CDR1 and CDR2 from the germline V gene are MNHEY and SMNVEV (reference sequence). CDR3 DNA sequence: TGTGCCAGCGGTTTTAGGGGAAATAGCGGGAGGGGAGGAAGGAACACCGGGGAGCTGTTTTTT. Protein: CASGFRGNSGRGGRNTGELFF.

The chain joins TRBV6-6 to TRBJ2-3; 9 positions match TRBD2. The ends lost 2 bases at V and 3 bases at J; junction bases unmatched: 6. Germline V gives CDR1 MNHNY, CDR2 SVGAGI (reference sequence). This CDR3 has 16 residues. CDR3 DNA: TGTGCCAGCAGTTACCTTTCGCTAGCGGGGACAGATACGCAGTATTTT. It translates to CASSYLSLAGTDTQYF.